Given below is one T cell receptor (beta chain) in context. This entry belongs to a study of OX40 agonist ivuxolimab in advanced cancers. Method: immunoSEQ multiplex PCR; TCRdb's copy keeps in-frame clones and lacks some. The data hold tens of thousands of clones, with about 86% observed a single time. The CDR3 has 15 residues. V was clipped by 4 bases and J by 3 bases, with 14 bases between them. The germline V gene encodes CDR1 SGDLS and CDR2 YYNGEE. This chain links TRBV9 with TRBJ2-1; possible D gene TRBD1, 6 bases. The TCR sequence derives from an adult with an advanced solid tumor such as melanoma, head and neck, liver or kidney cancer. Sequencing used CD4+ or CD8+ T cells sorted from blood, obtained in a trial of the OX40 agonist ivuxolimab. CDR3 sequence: CASSRRDNSYNEQFF. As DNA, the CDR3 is TGTGCCAGCAGCCGCCGGGACAACAGCTACAATGAGCAGTTCTTC.